This passage covers 10 T cell receptor beta chains from one sample sequenced in a study of identical twins. TCRdb re-called the 5' RACE reads through MiXCR, storing one row per CDR3 protein. The sample holds 350,000 or so distinct CDR3 sequences, more than 9% seen once. The data also belong to a second study, concerning yellow fever vaccine responses in identical twins.

Sequenced: CD8+ T cells sorted from blood. These TCRs come from a woman between 18 and 30 years old in good health.

The table lists this clonotype with many counts. The V and J genes are TRBV4-1 and TRBJ2-1, with unresolved D. V was cut by 4 bases and J by 0 bases, with 10 bases left in between. From germline, CDR1 is MGHRA and CDR2 YSYEKL. The CDR3 is made up of 15 amino acids. The CDR3 here is CASSPRASSYNEQFF. The CDR3 region has the DNA TGCGCCAGCAGCCCCCGGGCCAGCTCCTACAATGAGCAGTTCTTC.

The chain carries TRBV29-1 and TRBJ2-5; 10 bases align to TRBD1. CDR3 length equals 14 residues. Germline values: CDR1 SQVTM, CDR2 ANQGSEA. Losses at the gene ends were 2 bases for V and 4 bases for J; bases not matched to a gene: 4. The CDR3 is CSVELGQGIETQYF. CDR3 bases: TGCAGCGTTGAATTGGGACAGGGGATAGAGACCCAGTACTTC.

CDR3 DNA: TGTGCCAGCAGTTACTCGAAGATGGGTTCAACGCACAGTTTGGGCACAGATACGCAGTATTTT. Translation: CASSYSKMGSTHSLGTDTQYF. The gene calls are TRBV6-2 or TRBV6-3 and TRBJ2-3; no reliable D call. Germline V gene data show CDR1 as MNHEY and CDR2 as SVGEGT. Trimming took off 0 bases at V and 1 base at J, with 26 bases between the two ends. CDR3 length equals 21 residues.

This clonotype came up many times. V and J are TRBV6-4 and TRBJ2-1; D unresolved. Trimming took 3 bases from V and 5 from J, leaving 8 bases between them. Germline CDR1 reads MRHNA; CDR2 reads SNTAGT. CDR3 size: 13 residues. As DNA, the CDR3 is TGTGCCAGCAGTGAGTCGGCCAACAATGAGCAGTTCTTC. Encoded protein: CASSESANNEQFF.

The V gene is TRBV24-1, the J gene TRBJ2-1; the match to TRBD2 covers 7 bases. CDR3 length: 15 amino acids. Germline V gene sequence: CDR1 KGHDR, CDR2 SFDVKD. V was clipped by 5 bases and J by 10 bases; unmatched bases: 13. CDR3: CATSGSDTGGREQFF. The CDR3, as DNA: TGTGCCACCAGTGGGTCGGACACGGGGGGTAGGGAGCAGTTCTTC.

The chain uses TRBV6-1 and TRBJ2-2; no clear D. In germline, CDR1 is MNHNS, CDR2 SASEGT. CDR3 length: 14 residues. Deletions cut 4 bases from V and 6 bases from J, with 12 bases between. The CDR3 DNA sequence: TGTGCCAGCAGTGCAGGTCTCGGCCCCGGGGAGCTGTTTTTT. This codes for CASSAGLGPGELFF.

This clonotype was observed many times. The chain combines TRBV5-1 with TRBJ1-3, with TRBD1 identical over 7 bases. Germline V gene sequence: CDR1 SGHRS, CDR2 YFSETQ. V gave up 4 bases and J gave up 0 bases; unmatched junction bases: 4. The CDR3 is 15 amino acids. For the CDR3, the DNA is TGCGCCAGCAGCCCTGGGACAGCCTCTGGAAACACCATATATTTT. Its protein is CASSPGTASGNTIYF.

This clonotype was picked up a small number of times. The chain is built from TRBV19 and TRBJ2-1; tentative D call: TRBD1 (6 bases). This CDR3 is 13 amino acids long. V dropped 5 bases and J dropped 4 bases, with 9 bases sitting between them. Germline-derived CDR1 and CDR2 are LNHDA and SQIVND (reference sequence). The CDR3 loop reads CASSVTGYNEQFF. The CDR3 DNA reads TGTGCCAGTAGTGTCACAGGGTACAATGAGCAGTTCTTC.

This clonotype was picked up a small number of times. V gene TRBV5-1 combines with J gene TRBJ2-1; 11 nucleotides agree with TRBD2. Per germline, CDR1 SGHRS and CDR2 YFSETQ. This CDR3 spans 17 amino acids. V trimming: 2 bases; J trimming: 8 bases; junction bases outside the gene matches: 12. This chain's CDR3 is CASSFNSGRAGSDEQFF. CDR3 DNA: TGCGCCAGCAGCTTCAATAGCGGGAGGGCCGGGAGCGATGAGCAGTTCTTC.

The sample holds a few counts of this clonotype. The V and J genes are TRBV3-1 and TRBJ2-1; no clear D. Germline CDR1 LGHDT, CDR2 YNNKEL (reference sequence). This CDR3 has 16 residues. Trimming stripped 7 bases from V and 0 bases from J, with 16 bases between. CDR3 DNA sequence: TGTGCCAGCACCGACGCGGTGTTGAACTCCTACAATGAGCAGTTCTTC. Translated, it gives CASTDAVLNSYNEQFF.